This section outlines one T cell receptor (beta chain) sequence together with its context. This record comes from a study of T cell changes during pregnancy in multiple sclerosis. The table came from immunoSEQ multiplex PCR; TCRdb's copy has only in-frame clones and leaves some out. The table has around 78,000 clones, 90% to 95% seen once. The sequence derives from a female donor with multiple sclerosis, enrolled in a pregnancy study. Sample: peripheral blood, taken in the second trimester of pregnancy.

The CDR3 DNA reads as TGTGCCATCAGTGAGTCTAACGGGATGGAGAATGAAAAACTGTTTTTT. Amino acids: CAISESNGMENEKLFF. The gene calls are TRBV10-3 and TRBJ1-4; no clear D. V lost 0 bases, J lost 5 bases, and 13 bases lay in between. Germline V CDR1 and CDR2: ENHRY, SYGVKD. This CDR3 comprises 16 residues.